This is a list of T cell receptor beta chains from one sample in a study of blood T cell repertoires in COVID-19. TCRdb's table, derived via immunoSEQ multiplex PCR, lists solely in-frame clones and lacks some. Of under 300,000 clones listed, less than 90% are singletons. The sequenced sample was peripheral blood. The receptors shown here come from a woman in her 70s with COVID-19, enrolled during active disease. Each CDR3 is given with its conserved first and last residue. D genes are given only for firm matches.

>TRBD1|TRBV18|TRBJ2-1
CASSSTGGAGNEQFF
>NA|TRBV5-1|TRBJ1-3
CASKQDSGDSGNTIYF
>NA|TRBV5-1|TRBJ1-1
CASSPKTGPMNTEAFF
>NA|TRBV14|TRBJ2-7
CASSQDHRRGSSYEQYF
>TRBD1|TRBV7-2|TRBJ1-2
CASSLAPTGAGYGYTF
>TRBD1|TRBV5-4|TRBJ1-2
CASSPGQGGRGYTF
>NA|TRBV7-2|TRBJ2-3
CASSTPPGGTDTQYF
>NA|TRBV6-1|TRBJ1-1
CASSELRGNTEAFF
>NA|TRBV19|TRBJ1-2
CASSIAQGPGYTF
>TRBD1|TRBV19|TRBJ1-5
CASSLSGQGSRYSNQPQHF
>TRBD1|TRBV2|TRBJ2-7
CASSETGGFPEQYF
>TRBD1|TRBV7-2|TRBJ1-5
CASSLTGTGYQPQHF
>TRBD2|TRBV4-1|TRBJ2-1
CASSQDPLAGTDEQFF